This TCR beta chain was captured by sequencing in a study of siplizumab effects on memory and regulatory T cells. Libraries were prepared by immunoSEQ multiplex PCR; TCRdb keeps only in-frame clonotypes and omits some of them. The data show 80,000 to 130,000 clones, with more than 90% seen just once and just over 2.5% held by the top ten. The CDR3 is 13 residues long. Trimming shortened V by 0 bases and J by 5 bases, and 7 bases separated the two germline ends. Germline V CDR1 and CDR2: LNHNV, YYDKDF (reference sequence). The sequenced sample was CD4+ T cells sorted from blood. This sequence originates from a human donor in good health. Some clones in this sample may be carry-over from other donors' samples. The chain combines TRBV15 with TRBJ2-5; D is perhaps TRBD2 (5 bases). This chain's CDR3 is CATSREREETQYF. Here the CDR3 DNA reads TGTGCCACCAGCAGAGAGAGGGAGGAGACCCAGTACTTC.